This T cell receptor (beta chain) comes out of a study of T-cell reconstitution after alpha-beta-depleted transplantation in children. CDR3 length: 14 residues. The ends lost 4 bases at V and 6 bases at J; junction bases unmatched: 6. This clonotype has a handful of counts. Its cognate antigen is unknown. Study findings and constraints: Expanded graft clones numbering several hundred reportedly gave rise to alpha-beta T cells about two months after transplant. T cells produced anew were the main source of T-cell counts and diversity one year after transplant. High day-60 TCRbeta diversity in some patients came from surviving recipient T cells and thymic progenitors.

This sample's TCRbeta library carried unique molecular identifier barcodes. MiXCR was run by TCRdb on the PCR reads, yielding one entry per CDR3 protein. The table shows approximately 300,000 distinct CDR3 sequences, with roughly a tenth occurring only once. The source material was PBMCs, sampled before TCRalphabeta/CD19-depleted stem cell transplant. The J gene is TRBJ2-1, the V gene TRBV12-3 or TRBV12-4; 7 bases agree with TRBD2. The clonotype comes from a boy in the first two years of life with acute myeloid leukemia, due to receive a stem cell transplant. The CDR3 sequence: CASSWEGEVNEQFF. DNA for the CDR3: TGTGCCAGCAGTTGGGAGGGAGAGGTCAATGAGCAGTTCTTC.